Listed here are 5 T cell receptor beta chains from one sample, sequenced in a study of shared clonotypes between healthy human individuals (dated by TCRdb to 2018 to 2020). The receptor library was made with the immunoSEQ multiplex PCR assay. TCRdb stores this immuneACCESS table with in-frame sequences only. Part of the clones is absent; in the studies checked, under half of the shortfall reflects unresolved V genes, and no reason is known for the rest. This sample comprises around 2.3 million clones, 90% to 97% of them detected only once. The ten largest clones take up more than 0.1% of the sample. Sequencing used naive CD4+ T cells sorted from blood. In the paper's terms, the cell subset or site label means: CD45RA+ positively selected. These receptors all come from a man between 18 and 29 years old in good health.

V gene TRBV10-3 combines with J gene TRBJ1-6; D uncertain. V was clipped by 6 bases and J by 7 bases, with 13 bases between them. CDR1 ENHRY and CDR2 SYGVKD come from the germline V gene. CDR3 size: 14 residues. CDR3 DNA: TGTGCCATCAGCGACGGAGTATACAATTCACCCCTCCACTTT. Translation gives CAISDGVYNSPLHF.

V gene TRBV7-2 combines with J gene TRBJ1-5, with TRBD1 matching over 8 bases. There are 14 residues in the CDR3. The ends lost 4 bases at V and 8 bases at J; junction bases unmatched: 7. Germline values: CDR1 SGHTA, CDR2 FQGNSA. The CDR3 spells CASSSQGAGEPQHF. CDR3 nucleotides: TGTGCCAGCAGCTCCCAGGGGGCAGGAGAGCCCCAGCATTTT.

The chain uses TRBV30 and TRBJ1-1; D uncertain. Germline V lookup: CDR1 GTSNPN, CDR2 SVGIG (reference sequence). V lost 3 bases and J 2 bases, leaving 10 bases between the germline ends. The length of the CDR3 is 13 residues. The CDR3 region has the DNA TGTGCCTGGAGCCGGGTTCATAACACTGAAGCTTTCTTT. Protein product: CAWSRVHNTEAFF.

This sequence joins TRBV6-6 and TRBJ2-7, with 7 bases identical to TRBD1. This CDR3 comprises 14 residues. Germline loops: CDR1 MNHNY, CDR2 SVGAGI (reference sequence). J was trimmed by 0 bases and V by 5 bases; bases with no gene match: 4. As DNA, the CDR3 is TGTGCCAGCAGTCGACAGGGTAACTCCTACGAGCAGTACTTC. Translated: CASSRQGNSYEQYF.

The J gene is TRBJ2-3, the V gene TRBV5-1, with TRBD1 matching over 9 bases. Losses at the gene ends were 4 bases for V and 4 bases for J; bases not matched to a gene: 7. CDR3 length: 15 residues. The germline V gene encodes CDR1 SGHRS and CDR2 YFSETQ. The CDR3 region is CASSQRDRVADTQYF. The CDR3 bases are TGCGCCAGCAGCCAGAGGGACAGGGTAGCAGATACGCAGTATTTT.